This passage covers 18 T cell receptor beta chains from one sample sequenced in a study of shared clonotypes between healthy human individuals. Produced via immunoSEQ multiplex PCR; TCRdb's table is partial and in-frame only. The repertoire has 400,000 to 550,000 clones, 70% to 80% of them found once; the top ten carry less than 15%. The specimen sequenced was PBMCs. These receptors were taken from a woman between 35 and 50 years old in good health. Some clones in this sample may be carry-over from other donors' samples.

The chain joins TRBV7-3 to TRBJ2-2; tentative D call: TRBD1 (6 bases). The CDR3 is made up of 16 amino acids. CDR1 is SGHTA and CDR2 is FQGTGA in the germline V gene. V shed 5 bases and J shed 0 bases, with 13 bases lying between them. CDR3 residues: CASSPDSSSNTGELFF. CDR3 DNA sequence: TGTGCCAGCAGCCCGGACAGTTCCTCGAACACCGGGGAGCTGTTTTTT.

This clone came up a few times. The chain links TRBV10-1 to TRBJ2-7, with 7 bases matching TRBD1. Germline V gene lookup returns CDR1 WNHNN and CDR2 SYGVQD (reference sequence). The CDR3 spans 12 residues. Trimming at V came to 5 bases and at J to 3 bases, leaving 1 base not matched to a gene. CDR3 bases: TGCGCCAGCAGTTCAGGGGGCTACGAGCAGTACTTC. It codes for CASSSGGYEQYF.

This clone was counted only a few times. The rearrangement uses TRBV5-5 and TRBJ2-1, with 11 bases matching TRBD2. Germline CDR1 reads SGHKS; CDR2 reads YYEKEE (reference sequence). Trimming at V came to 4 bases and at J to 5 bases, leaving 5 bases not matched to a gene. This CDR3 contains 15 residues. Here the CDR3 reads CASSRTSGPDNEQFF. The CDR3 nucleotides read TGTGCCAGCAGCCGGACTAGCGGGCCCGACAATGAGCAGTTCTTC.

This chain connects TRBV11-2 to TRBJ1-2; TRBD1 agrees at 9 bases. Germline CDR1 SGHAT, CDR2 FQNNGV. V dropped 4 bases and J dropped 11; count of bases not matched to a gene: 11. The CDR3 is 14 residues long. CDR3 region: CASSWTDRGMGYTF. In DNA, the CDR3 is TGTGCCAGCAGCTGGACGGACAGGGGAATGGGGTACACCTTC. The whole variable domain, filled in from reference TRBV11-2 and TRBJ1-2, reads EAGVAQSPRYKIIEKRQSVAFWCNPISGHATLYWYQQILGQGPKLLIQFQNNGVVDDSQLPKDRFSAERLKGVDSTLKIQPAKLEDSAVYLCASSWTDRGMGYTFGSGTRLTVV.

The chain uses TRBV18 and TRBJ1-5; D not resolved. Trimming took off 1 base at V and 2 bases at J, with 9 bases between the two ends. CDR3 size: 15 residues. In germline, CDR1 is KGHSH, CDR2 LQKENI. This CDR3 reads CASSPQGWGNQPQHF. The CDR3 region has the DNA TGTGCCAGCTCACCACAGGGTTGGGGCAATCAGCCCCAGCATTTT.

The J gene is TRBJ2-2, the V gene TRBV21-1. TRBV21-1 is shown as a pseudogene. CDR3 length equals 20 residues. The CDR3 loop is CASSKVSDLGDDSDTGELFF. The CDR3 DNA sequence: TGTGCCAGCAGCAAAGTTTCCGATTTAGGGGACGATTCTGACACCGGGGAGCTGTTTTTT.

This clone showed up many times. The chain couples TRBV30 to TRBJ1-2, with a tentative D call TRBD1 (5 bases). Germline V gene lookup returns CDR1 GTSNPN and CDR2 SVGIG (reference sequence). CDR3 length: 13 residues. Trimming stripped 0 bases from V and 5 bases from J, with 10 bases between. CDR3 sequence reads: CAWSVAGEYGYTF. The CDR3 DNA reads as TGTGCCTGGAGTGTTGCGGGGGAGTATGGCTACACCTTC.

This chain uses TRBV18 with TRBJ2-4; no firm D call. In germline, CDR1 is KGHSH, CDR2 LQKENI. V gave up 2 bases and J gave up 0 bases, with 8 bases separating them. The CDR3 loop spans 15 amino acids. The CDR3 loop reads CASSPKWEAKNIQYF. In nucleotides, the CDR3 is TGTGCCAGCTCACCAAAGTGGGAAGCCAAAAACATTCAGTACTTC.

The chain joins TRBV6-1 to TRBJ2-5; no firm D call. The CDR3 runs to 11 residues. V lost 8 bases and J lost 2, with 6 bases in between. Germline values: CDR1 MNHNS, CDR2 SASEGT. This CDR3 is CASLFQETQYF. The CDR3 DNA is TGTGCCAGCCTATTTCAAGAGACCCAGTACTTC.

The chain employs TRBV5-4 and TRBJ2-5, with TRBD2 identical over 7 bases. V was pared by 0 bases and J by 4 bases, with 9 bases of the junction left unmatched. From germline, CDR1 is SGHNT and CDR2 YYREEE (reference sequence). The CDR3 sequence is 16 residues long. The CDR3 reads CASSLDFAASGETQYF. DNA of the CDR3: TGTGCCAGCAGCTTGGATTTCGCGGCTAGCGGAGAGACCCAGTACTTC.

A note on this clone: Other nucleotide sequences in the sample specify the same CDR3. CDR3 protein: CAISDRDSSYEQYF. CDR3 nucleotide sequence: TGTGCCATCAGTGATAGGGACAGCTCCTACGAGCAGTACTTC. This chain joins TRBV10-3 and TRBJ2-7; 7 nucleotides agree with TRBD1. V shed 3 bases and J 0 bases; nucleotides not matched to a gene: 2. CDR3 length equals 14 residues. Germline V gene data show CDR1 as ENHRY and CDR2 as SYGVKD.

The sample holds many counts of this clone. The chain employs TRBV29-1 and TRBJ2-2; 7 bases fit TRBD2. This CDR3 is 15 amino acids long. The ends lost 2 bases at V and 4 bases at J; junction bases unmatched: 7. Germline CDR1 reads SQVTM; CDR2 reads ANQGSEA. CDR3 DNA: TGCAGCGTTGAATTCGGGAGGTCCGGCACCGGGGAGCTGTTTTTT. Its translation is CSVEFGRSGTGELFF.

This clone was seen a single time. The same CDR3 also results from other DNA sequences found in this sample. The chain has TRBV7-9 and TRBJ1-1, with D uncertain. This CDR3 is built from 11 residues. The V end was cut by 5 bases, the J end by 4 bases, with 5 bases between. Germline CDR1 and CDR2: SEHNR and FQNEAQ (reference sequence). This CDR3 is CASSRGTEAFF. The CDR3 nucleotides read TGTGCCAGCAGCCGGGGCACTGAAGCTTTCTTT.

The DNA of the CDR3 is TGTGCCAGCAGTTTATGGGACGAGCAGTACTTC. Translated, it gives CASSLWDEQYF. The chain has TRBV28 and TRBJ2-7; D is unclear. Per the germline V gene, CDR1 is MDHEN and CDR2 is SYDVKM. The CDR3 spans 11 residues. V lost 0 bases, J lost 5 bases, and 2 bases lay in between.

This sequence joins TRBV4-2 and TRBJ2-2; D is tentatively TRBD1 or TRBD2 (6 bases each). The germline gives CDR1 LGHNA, CDR2 YNFKEQ. The CDR3 is 16 residues long. The ends were cut back, 1 base at V and 4 bases at J, with 13 bases in the middle. CDR3 sequence: CASSQGRTAGTGELFF. Here the CDR3 DNA reads TGTGCCAGCAGCCAAGGGCGGACAGCGGGCACCGGGGAGCTGTTTTTT.

This rearrangement joins TRBV27 to TRBJ1-4; unclear D gene. In germline, CDR1 is MNHEY, CDR2 SMNVEV (reference sequence). Trimming pared 1 base from V and 3 bases from J, leaving 3 bases between. The CDR3 length is 13 residues. Here the CDR3 reads CASSLWANEKLFF. CDR3 DNA: TGTGCCAGCAGTTTATGGGCTAATGAAAAACTGTTTTTT.

V usage is TRBV4-3 and J usage is TRBJ2-2; no firm D call. The germline V gene encodes CDR1 LGHNA and CDR2 YSLEER. The length of the CDR3 is 15 residues. Trimming left V 0 bases short and J 4 bases short, with 9 bases between. CDR3 in amino acids: CASSQDVTFTGELFF. The CDR3 bases are TGCGCCAGCAGCCAAGATGTTACTTTCACCGGGGAGCTGTTTTTT.

The rearrangement uses TRBV4-3 and TRBJ2-7; TRBD1 is a possible D gene (5 bases). V lost 4 bases, J lost 4 bases, and 17 bases lay in between. The CDR3 totals 15 residues. Germline CDR1 reads LGHNA; CDR2 reads YSLEER. Here the CDR3 reads CASSLSLRGQYEQYF. CDR3 nucleotide sequence: TGCGCCAGCAGCCTCAGTCTTAGGGGCCAGTACGAGCAGTACTTC.